This TCR beta chain was recorded in a study of beta chain features in type 1 diabetes. Findings and limits, study-wide: Among patients with Type 1 diabetes, TCRB CDR3s were moderately but significantly shorter in every one of the four CD4+ subsets. Any role of HLA type in TCRB rearrangement remained unresolved here. Overrepresentation of cells with high TCR expression could result from cDNA sequencing.

Expressed TCRB transcripts were sequenced because the entire RNA isolate underwent reverse transcription. The repertoire was sequenced with immunoSEQ multiplex PCR; TCRdb's copy has only in-frame clones and lacks some. The sample includes over 200,000 clones, approximately 10% of them seen just once. This clone was picked up a small number of times. The antigen is unknown. CDR1 and CDR2 (germline): SGHRS, YFSETQ. The CDR3 has 14 residues. The J segment lost 4 bases and the V segment lost 6 bases, leaving 8 bases of the junction unmatched. Blood was collected once per donor into heparin, averaging about 116 mL.

V usage is TRBV5-1 and J usage is TRBJ2-5; TRBD1 agrees at 8 bases. Sequencing was performed on naive CD4+ T cells from blood. The sequence came from a young man with type 1 diabetes. The CDR3 region has the DNA TGCGCCAGCACGGACAGGGCCGTAGGAGAGACCCAGTACTTC. Its translation is CASTDRAVGETQYF.